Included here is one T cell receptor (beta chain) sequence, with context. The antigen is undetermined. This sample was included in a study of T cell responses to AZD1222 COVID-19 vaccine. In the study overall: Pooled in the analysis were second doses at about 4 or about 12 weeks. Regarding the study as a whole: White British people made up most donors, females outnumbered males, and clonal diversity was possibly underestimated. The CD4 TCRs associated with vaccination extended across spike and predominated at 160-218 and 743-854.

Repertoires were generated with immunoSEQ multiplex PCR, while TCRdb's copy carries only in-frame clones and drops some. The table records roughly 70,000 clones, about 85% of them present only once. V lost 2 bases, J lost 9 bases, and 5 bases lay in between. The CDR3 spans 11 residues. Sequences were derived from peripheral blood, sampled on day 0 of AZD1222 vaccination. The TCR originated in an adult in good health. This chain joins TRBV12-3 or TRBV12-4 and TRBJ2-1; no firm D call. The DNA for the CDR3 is TGTGCCAGCAGTTTATTGGCTGAGCAGTTCTTC. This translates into CASSLLAEQFF.